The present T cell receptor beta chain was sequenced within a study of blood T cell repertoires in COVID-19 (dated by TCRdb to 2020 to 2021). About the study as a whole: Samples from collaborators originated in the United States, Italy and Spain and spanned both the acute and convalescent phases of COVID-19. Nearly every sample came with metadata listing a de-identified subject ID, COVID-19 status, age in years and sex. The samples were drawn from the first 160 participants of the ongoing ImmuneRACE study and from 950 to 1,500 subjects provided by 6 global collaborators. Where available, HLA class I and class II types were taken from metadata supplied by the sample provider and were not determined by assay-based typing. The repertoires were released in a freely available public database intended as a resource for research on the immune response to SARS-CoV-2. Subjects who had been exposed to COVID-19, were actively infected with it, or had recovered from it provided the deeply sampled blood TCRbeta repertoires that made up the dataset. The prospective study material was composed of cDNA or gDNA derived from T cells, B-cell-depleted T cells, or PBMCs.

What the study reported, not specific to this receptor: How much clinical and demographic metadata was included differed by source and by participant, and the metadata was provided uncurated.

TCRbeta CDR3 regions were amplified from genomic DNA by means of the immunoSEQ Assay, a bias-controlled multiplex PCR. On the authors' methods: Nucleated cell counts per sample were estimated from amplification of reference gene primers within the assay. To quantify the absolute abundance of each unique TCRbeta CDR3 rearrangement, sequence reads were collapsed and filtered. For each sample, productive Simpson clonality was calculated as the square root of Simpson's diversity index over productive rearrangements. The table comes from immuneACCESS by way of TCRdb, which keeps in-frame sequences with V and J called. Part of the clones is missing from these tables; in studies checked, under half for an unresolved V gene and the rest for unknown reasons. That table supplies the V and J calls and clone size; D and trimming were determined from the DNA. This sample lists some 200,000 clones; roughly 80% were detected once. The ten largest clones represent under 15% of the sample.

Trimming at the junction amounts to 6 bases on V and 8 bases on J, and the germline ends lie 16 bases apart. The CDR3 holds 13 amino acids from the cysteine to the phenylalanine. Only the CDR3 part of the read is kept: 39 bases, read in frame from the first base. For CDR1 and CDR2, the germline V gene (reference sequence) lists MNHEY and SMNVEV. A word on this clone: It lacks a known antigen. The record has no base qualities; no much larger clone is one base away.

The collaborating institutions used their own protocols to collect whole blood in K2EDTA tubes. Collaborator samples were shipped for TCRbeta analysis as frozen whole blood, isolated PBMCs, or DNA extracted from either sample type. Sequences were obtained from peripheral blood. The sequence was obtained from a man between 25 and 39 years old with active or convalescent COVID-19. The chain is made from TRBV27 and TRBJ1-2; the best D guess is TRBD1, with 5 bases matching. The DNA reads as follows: TGTGCCAGCAGAGCCCCGGTTTGGGGCGGCTACACCTTC. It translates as CASRAPVWGGYTF.